These 25 T cell receptor beta chains were all obtained from the same sample, sequenced in a study of T cell changes during pregnancy in multiple sclerosis. Only in-frame clones appear in the TCRdb table, and some are missing; sequencing was by immunoSEQ multiplex PCR. The profile shows tens of thousands of clones, around 93% of them singletons. This sample comprised CD8+ T cells from peripheral blood mononuclear cells, obtained in the second trimester of pregnancy. The receptors stem from a female donor with multiple sclerosis, enrolled in a pregnancy study.

A word on this clone: At one end the junction does not follow the germline gene, possibly because of a read error. The chain has TRBV16 and TRBJ2-2; D perhaps matches TRBD1 (5 bases). Germline CDR1 KGHSY, CDR2 FQNENV. The CDR3 sequence is 14 residues long. This chain's CDR3 is CASSQYRNAGELFF. The CDR3 DNA sequence: TGTGCCAGCAGCCAATACAGGAACGCCGGGGAGCTGTTTTTT.

J is TRBJ2-1 and V is TRBV15; D might be TRBD2 (6 bases). The CDR3 has 14 amino acids. The V end was cut by 5 bases, the J end by 8 bases, with 16 bases between. Germline CDR1 is LNHNV and CDR2 is YYDKDF (reference sequence). CDR3 protein: CATSSMGGRDEQFF. The CDR3 bases are TGTGCCACCAGCTCCATGGGAGGTAGGGATGAGCAGTTCTTC.

Here the CDR3 DNA reads TGTGCCAGCAGTGAAGGGCTAGCGGGAGGTTACGAGCAGTACTTC. It yields the protein CASSEGLAGGYEQYF. J is TRBJ2-7 and V is TRBV2, with 11 positions matching TRBD2. Germline V gene sequence: CDR1 SNHLY, CDR2 FYNNEI. This CDR3 contains 15 residues. V shed 1 base and J 4 bases; nucleotides not matched to a gene: 3. Supplemented by reference TRBV2 and TRBJ2-7, the full variable domain reads EPEVTQTPSHQVTQMGQEVILRCVPISNHLYFYWYRQILGQKVEFLVSFYNNEISEKSEIFDDQFSVERPDGSNFTLKIRSTKLEDSAMYFCASSEGLAGGYEQYFGPGTRLTVT.

The V call is TRBV28, the J call TRBJ2-3; 11 bases are shared with TRBD2. With V trimmed by 4 bases and J by 2 bases, 11 bases remained unmatched. In germline, CDR1 is MDHEN, CDR2 SYDVKM. This CDR3 has 18 amino acids. The CDR3 is CASSWDPLAGENTDTQYF. The DNA of the CDR3 is TGTGCCAGCAGTTGGGACCCACTAGCGGGAGAAAACACAGATACGCAGTATTTT.

The chain links TRBV13 to TRBJ2-1, with unresolved D. The CDR3 has 14 amino acids. V was trimmed by 1 base and J by 5 bases, leaving 9 bases between them. Germline CDR1 is PRHDT and CDR2 is FYEKMQ (reference sequence). DNA of the CDR3: TGTGCCAGCAGCTTAGAGTCCAGGAACAATGAGCAGTTCTTC. This translates into CASSLESRNNEQFF.

V gene TRBV6-6 combines with J gene TRBJ1-2; 9 bases map to TRBD1. Germline lookup yields CDR1 MNHNY and CDR2 SVGAGI (reference sequence). The J segment lost 7 bases and the V segment lost 7 bases, leaving 10 bases of the junction unmatched. CDR3 length: 14 residues. As DNA, the CDR3 is TGTGCCAGCACCCCGGGACAGGGCGCGGTTGGCTACACCTTC. It yields the protein CASTPGQGAVGYTF.

The count of this clone is one. This chain joins TRBV4-3 and TRBJ2-5, with D perhaps matching TRBD1 (6 bases). Germline loops: CDR1 LGHNA, CDR2 YSLEER. This CDR3 region has 18 residues. The V and J ends lost 0 bases and 3 bases respectively, with 20 bases between them. CDR3 bases: TGCGCCAGCAGCCAAGATTGGGGGCAGGGATTAGGCAAAGAGACCCAGTACTTC. Its translation: CASSQDWGQGLGKETQYF.

V is TRBV6-1 and J is TRBJ1-2; unclear D gene. The germline V and J ends were trimmed by 3 bases and 3 bases, with 8 bases remaining between them. Germline assignment: CDR1 MNHNS and CDR2 SASEGT. This CDR3 is 13 amino acids long. CDR3 bases: TGTGCCAGCAGTGATCAGGAAGACTATGGCTACACCTTC. Protein: CASSDQEDYGYTF.

This chain joins TRBV9 and TRBJ1-5, with a weak D call TRBD1 (6 bases). V lost 3 bases, J lost 2 bases, and 9 bases lay in between. Per the germline V gene, CDR1 is SGDLS and CDR2 is YYNGEE. CDR3 length: 14 amino acids. Here the CDR3 DNA reads TGTGCCAGCAGCGCAGCAGGGGGCAATCAGCCCCAGCATTTT. Its translation is CASSAAGGNQPQHF.

The chain couples TRBV5-4 to TRBJ2-7; 7 nucleotides agree with TRBD2. Germline V gene lookup returns CDR1 SGHNT and CDR2 YYREEE (reference sequence). The CDR3 length is 15 residues. Trimming removed 4 bases from V and 2 bases from J; junction bases left unmatched: 9. CDR3 DNA: TGTGCCAGCAGCCCCCTATCGGGGGGACCCTACGAGCAGTACTTC. As protein: CASSPLSGGPYEQYF.

V usage is TRBV5-4 and J usage is TRBJ2-1; 12 bases are a match to TRBD2. The CDR3 runs 19 residues. Germline CDR1 SGHNT, CDR2 YYREEE (reference sequence). Trimming cost V 3 bases and J 0 bases; bases outside gene matches: 10. In DNA, the CDR3 is TGTGCCAGCAGCTCCGCACTAGCGGGGGGTAGTAGCTCCTACAATGAGCAGTTCTTC. Translation gives CASSSALAGGSSSYNEQFF.

The V gene is TRBV29-1, the J gene TRBJ2-1; weak D call: TRBD2 (6 bases). The CDR3 is 17 residues long. Per germline, CDR1 SQVTM and CDR2 ANQGSEA. Trimming took 0 bases from V and 2 from J, leaving 17 bases between them. The CDR3 sequence: CSVEDMDRLETYNEQFF. The CDR3 nucleotides read TGCAGCGTTGAAGATATGGACCGACTAGAAACCTACAATGAGCAGTTCTTC.

V is TRBV19 and J is TRBJ1-1; 8 bases are a match to TRBD1. Trimming cost V 8 bases and J 1 base; bases outside gene matches: 6. This CDR3 spans 14 amino acids. Per the germline V gene, CDR1 is LNHDA and CDR2 is SQIVND (reference sequence). The CDR3 protein is CASGATGGNTEAFF. In DNA form, the CDR3 reads TGTGCCAGTGGCGCTACAGGGGGGAACACTGAAGCTTTCTTT.

The chain recombines TRBV18 with TRBJ1-2; TRBD1 is a possible D gene (5 bases). V lost 3 bases and J lost 8, with 13 bases in between. From germline, CDR1 is KGHSH and CDR2 LQKENI. This CDR3 region has 13 residues. CDR3 amino acids: CASSPPGRVGYTF. The CDR3, as DNA: TGTGCCAGCTCACCCCCGGGCAGGGTGGGCTACACCTTC.

The CDR3 nucleotides read TGTGCCAGCAGCTCGGGGACAGGGTATAGTGAGCAGTACTTC. It translates to CASSSGTGYSEQYF. The rearrangement joins TRBV7-9 to TRBJ2-7, with TRBD1 matching 9 bases. The V segment lost 4 bases and the J segment 7 bases; nucleotides outside the gene matches: 8. From germline, CDR1 is SEHNR and CDR2 FQNEAQ (reference sequence). The CDR3 contains 14 residues.

The chain carries TRBV27 and TRBJ1-5; D remains ambiguous. This CDR3 is built from 12 residues. V lost 7 bases and J lost 5, with 9 bases in between. Germline-derived CDR1 and CDR2 are MNHEY and SMNVEV (reference sequence). The DNA of the CDR3 is TGTGCCAGCACTTTCCTGTATCAGCCCCAGCATTTT. As protein: CASTFLYQPQHF.

This chain links TRBV7-8 with TRBJ2-1, with TRBD1 matching over 7 bases. Unmatched junction bases numbered 10, after V lost 2 bases and J lost 6 bases. From germline, CDR1 is SGHVS and CDR2 FQNEAQ. This CDR3 spans 16 amino acids. The CDR3 bases are TGTGCCAGCAGCTTACCCCGACAGGGCAATCTCAATGAGCAGTTCTTC. This encodes CASSLPRQGNLNEQFF.

This clone has a handful of counts. This chain joins TRBV23-1 and TRBJ1-4; D may be TRBD1 (5 bases). TRBV23-1 is flagged as an ORF with uncertain function. This CDR3 region has 15 residues. Trimming took 4 bases from V and 8 from J, leaving 17 bases between them. This CDR3 reads CASSPPEKGPEKLFF. The CDR3 region has the DNA TGCGCCAGCAGTCCTCCCGAGAAGGGGCCAGAAAAACTGTTTTTT.

The gene calls are TRBV4-1 and TRBJ1-1; no clear D gene. The CDR3 contains 15 residues. The germline V and J ends were trimmed by 0 bases and 0 bases, with 8 bases remaining between them. Germline CDR1 and CDR2: MGHRA and YSYEKL. In nucleotides, the CDR3 is TGCGCCAGCAGCCAAGAAGTGAGGGTGAACACTGAAGCTTTCTTT. Its protein is CASSQEVRVNTEAFF.

The chain recombines TRBV16 with TRBJ2-7, with D maybe TRBD2 (6 bases). This CDR3 has 16 amino acids. Trimming stripped 0 bases from V and 3 bases from J, with 15 bases between. Per germline, CDR1 KGHSY and CDR2 FQNENV. The CDR3 region has the DNA TGTGCCAGCAGCCAATCGGGCGGGACGCTATTCTACGAGCAGTACTTC. This translates into CASSQSGGTLFYEQYF.

The chain couples TRBV7-9 to TRBJ1-1, with a possible D match to TRBD1 (5 bases). The V gene's germline CDR1 is SEHNR and CDR2 FQNEAQ (reference sequence). The ends were cut back, 5 bases at V and 3 bases at J, with 10 bases in the middle. The CDR3 has 13 amino acids. CDR3 nucleotide sequence: TGTGCCAGCAGCCCACCGGGGGACACTGAAGCTTTCTTT. Protein sequence: CASSPPGDTEAFF.

The chain recombines TRBV7-9 with TRBJ2-1; 8 bases align to TRBD2. V lost 3 bases and J lost 8; bases outside the gene matches: 12. Germline CDR1 reads SEHNR; CDR2 reads FQNEAQ (reference sequence). The CDR3 length is 16 residues. In DNA form, the CDR3 reads TGTGCCAGCAGCTTGAAAAGCGGGGGCATACAATATGAGCAGTTCTTC. Encoded protein: CASSLKSGGIQYEQFF.

The chain uses TRBV27 and TRBJ2-4; D is ambiguous. The CDR3 spans 13 residues. Trimming pared 2 bases from V and 6 bases from J, leaving 8 bases between. Germline CDR1 reads MNHEY; CDR2 reads SMNVEV (reference sequence). The CDR3 DNA reads as TGTGCCAGCAGTTTAGCTTGGAGAAACATTCAGTACTTC. It encodes CASSLAWRNIQYF.

This clone was seen more than once but under ten times. The V call is TRBV7-9, the J call TRBJ2-7, with 8 bases that match TRBD2. Germline V CDR1 and CDR2: SEHNR, FQNEAQ (reference sequence). CDR3 length: 15 amino acids. Losses at the gene ends were 1 base for V and 2 bases for J; bases not matched to a gene: 4. CDR3 sequence (DNA): TGTGCCAGCAGCTTAGGCGGGAGGAATCCCTACGAGCAGTACTTC. The encoded protein is CASSLGGRNPYEQYF.

This sequence joins TRBV7-5 and TRBJ1-2; TRBD1, as called in the table, went unchecked against the DNA. TRBV7-5 is assigned pseudogene status. The CDR3 runs to 13 residues. This CDR3 is CVRSLGQGDGYTF. CDR3 sequence (DNA): TGTGTCAGAAGCTTGGGACAGGGGGATGGCTACACCTTC.